This entry describes one T cell receptor (beta chain). What it binds is unknown. One end of the junction varies from germline; a read error may be responsible. This sample is drawn from a study of cytomegalovirus exposure and HLA in healthy donors. Study in general: Sequencing of 150 million to 200 million T cells in an earlier analysis found some 100 million unique TCR beta sequences. Study outcomes and limitations: Reported findings show TCR beta sequences accurately forecast HLA-A and HLA-B alleles in most subjects. In a later analysis, TCR beta V- and J-gene trimming was associated with a missense DCLRE1C variant.

The PCR made use of 60 Vbeta and 13 Jbeta primers. The table came from immunoSEQ multiplex PCR; TCRdb's copy has only in-frame clones and leaves some out. The sample gives about 190,000 clones, about nine tenths of which show up once; over 1% is in the top ten. The clonotype originates from a man aged 25 to 40 in good health and CMV-seronegative. Sequenced: PBMCs.

This chain's CDR3 is CASRIAGGEETQYF. In DNA, the CDR3 is TGTGCCAGTAGGATAGCGGGAGGGGAAGAGACCCAGTACTTC. V gene TRBV19 combines with J gene TRBJ2-5, with 11 bases lining up with TRBD2. The germline V gene encodes CDR1 LNHDA and CDR2 SQIVND (reference sequence). The CDR3 is 14 amino acids.